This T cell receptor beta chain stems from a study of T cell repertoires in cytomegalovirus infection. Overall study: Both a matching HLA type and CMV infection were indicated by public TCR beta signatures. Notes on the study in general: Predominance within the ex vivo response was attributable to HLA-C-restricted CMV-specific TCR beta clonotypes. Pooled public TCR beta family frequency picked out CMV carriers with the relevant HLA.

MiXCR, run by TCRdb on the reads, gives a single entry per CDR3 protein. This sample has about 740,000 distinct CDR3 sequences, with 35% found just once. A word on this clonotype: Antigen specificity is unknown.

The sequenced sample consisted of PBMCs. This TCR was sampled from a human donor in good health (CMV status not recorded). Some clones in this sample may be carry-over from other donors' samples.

The CDR3 DNA follows: TGTGCCTCCGGGACAGGGGGTTATGACGAGCAGTACTTC. Amino acid sequence: CASGTGGYDEQYF. The rearrangement links TRBV28 to TRBJ2-7; TRBD1 aligns across 11 bases. The trim removed 11 bases at V and 5 bases at J, leaving 8 bases unmatched. The length of the CDR3 is 13 residues. From germline, CDR1 is MDHEN and CDR2 SYDVKM. Complete variable domain (other parts from reference TRBV28 and TRBJ2-7): DVKVTQSSRYLVKRTGEKVFLECVQDMDHENMFWYRQDPGLGLRLIYFSYDVKMKEKGDIPEGYSVSREKKERFSLILESASTNQTSMYLCASGTGGYDEQYFGPGTRLTVT.